Each of the 17 T cell receptor beta chains below was sequenced from the same sample in a study of memory CD4+ T cells and cytomegalovirus serostatus. Assay: immunoSEQ multiplex PCR; the TCRdb copy retains only in-frame clones and omits some. The sample has about 60,000 clones, over 60% seen once; the top ten hold roughly 1%. The sort gate was single viable CD3+CD4+CD8-CD45RO+ cells for memory CD4+ T cells. Sequenced material: memory CD4+ T cells from blood. The receptors shown here come from an adult in good health and CMV-seronegative.

The CDR3 loop is CASSLGTANEKLFF. The DNA of the CDR3 is TGCGCCAGCAGCCTGGGGACAGCCAATGAAAAACTGTTTTTT. J is TRBJ1-4 and V is TRBV5-1; TRBD1 agrees at 7 bases. J was trimmed by 5 bases and V by 4 bases; bases with no gene match: 5. The CDR3 sequence is 14 residues long. Germline V gene sequence: CDR1 SGHRS, CDR2 YFSETQ.

This chain links TRBV14 with TRBJ2-7; 7 bases fit TRBD1. This CDR3 is 14 amino acids long. The J segment lost 4 bases and the V segment lost 6 bases, leaving 9 bases of the junction unmatched. Germline CDR1 and CDR2: SGHDN and FVKESK. The CDR3: CASSQPGQKYEQYF. Written as DNA, the CDR3 is TGTGCCAGCAGTCAACCGGGACAGAAATACGAGCAGTACTTC. The whole variable domain, remainder taken from reference TRBV14 and TRBJ2-7, is EAGVTQFPSHSVIEKGQTVTLRCDPISGHDNLYWYRRVMGKEIKFLLHFVKESKQDESGMPNNRFLAERTGGTYSTLKVQPAELEDSGVYFCASSQPGQKYEQYFGPGTRLTVT.

This chain connects TRBV12-5 to TRBJ2-3; D might be TRBD1 (5 bases). Germline CDR1 and CDR2: LGHNT and FRNRAP. With 7 bases removed from V and 1 base from J, the gap between germline ends came to 9 bases. The CDR3 runs to 13 residues. As DNA, the CDR3 is TGTGCTAGTGCTTTAGGGGGCACAGATACGCAGTATTTT. Translation: CASALGGTDTQYF.

V usage is TRBV20-1 and J usage is TRBJ2-5, with TRBD1 as a possible D gene (6 bases). The germline gives CDR1 DFQATT, CDR2 SNEGSKA (reference sequence). Trimming left V 7 bases short and J 5 bases short, with 8 bases between. The CDR3 sequence is 10 residues long. Written as DNA, the CDR3 is TGCAGTGTAGGGGGTGAGACCCAGTACTTC. This translates into CSVGGETQYF.

The rearrangement joins TRBV9 to TRBJ1-2; 10 bases are a match to TRBD1. The CDR3 contains 15 residues. CDR1 and CDR2 from the germline V gene are SGDLS and YYNGEE. V was pared by 6 bases and J by 4 bases, with 9 bases of the junction left unmatched. The CDR3 DNA sequence: TGTGCCAGCACCTTACCCGACAGGGGGCCCTATGGCTACACCTTC. Its translation is CASTLPDRGPYGYTF. Full variable domain (rest looked up from reference TRBV9 and TRBJ1-2): DSGVTQTPKHLITATGQRVTLRCSPRSGDLSVYWYQQSLDQGLQFLIQYYNGEERAKGNILERFSAQQFPDLHSELNLSSLELGDSALYFCASTLPDRGPYGYTFGSGTRLTVV.

The chain combines TRBV6-1 with TRBJ2-3; D unresolved. This CDR3 is built from 15 residues. V was pared by 4 bases and J by 1 base, with 12 bases between. Germline CDR1 reads MNHNS; CDR2 reads SASEGT. As DNA, the CDR3 is TGTGCCAGCAGTGCCCAACCCCGGGGCACAGATACGCAGTATTTT. Protein sequence: CASSAQPRGTDTQYF.

The CDR3 reads CASSFFVYEQYF. DNA for the CDR3: TGTGCCAGCAGCTTCTTTGTCTACGAGCAGTACTTC. This chain joins TRBV5-6 and TRBJ2-7; D remains ambiguous. Trimming pared 2 bases from V and 3 bases from J, leaving 6 bases between. Germline-derived CDR1 and CDR2 are SGHDT and YYEEEE. This CDR3 is 12 amino acids long.

This clone was seen a single time. V usage is TRBV28 and J usage is TRBJ1-1; 7 positions match TRBD1. The ends lost 7 bases at V and 2 bases at J; junction bases unmatched: 10. The CDR3 extends over 15 amino acids. Germline V gene lookup returns CDR1 MDHEN and CDR2 SYDVKM. DNA of the CDR3: TGTGCCAGCAAATTCGGCGGGACAGCAAACACTGAAGCTTTCTTT. Translation: CASKFGGTANTEAFF.

The CDR3 sequence: CASSLDRAGRGYTF. The CDR3, as DNA: TGTGCCAGCAGCTTAGATCGGGCAGGGCGCGGCTACACCTTC. V gene TRBV11-2 combines with J gene TRBJ1-2; D perhaps matches TRBD1 (5 bases). V lost 0 bases, J lost 8 bases, and 13 bases lay in between. CDR1 SGHAT and CDR2 FQNNGV come from the germline V gene. The CDR3 has 14 residues.

This clone was picked up a small number of times. V gene TRBV19 combines with J gene TRBJ2-5; 7 nucleotides align to TRBD1. The CDR3 is made up of 13 amino acids. Germline CDR1 LNHDA, CDR2 SQIVND (reference sequence). V was pared by 4 bases and J by 4 bases, with 3 bases of the junction left unmatched. The CDR3 reads CASSKGQLETQYF. CDR3 DNA: TGTGCCAGTAGTAAGGGACAGCTAGAGACCCAGTACTTC.

This clone occurred a few times. V usage is TRBV7-3 and J usage is TRBJ1-1; D call uncertain. Trimming left V 4 bases short and J 1 base short, with 7 bases between. The CDR3 consists of 13 residues. Germline values: CDR1 SGHTA, CDR2 FQGTGA. Here the CDR3 reads CASSWNGNTEAFF. In nucleotides, the CDR3 is TGTGCCAGCAGCTGGAATGGGAACACTGAAGCTTTCTTT.

This clone has just one count. J is TRBJ1-2 and V is TRBV28; possible D gene TRBD1, 5 bases. This CDR3 region has 13 residues. Germline V lookup: CDR1 MDHEN, CDR2 SYDVKM. The germline V and J ends were trimmed by 7 bases and 8 bases, with 17 bases remaining between them. The CDR3 DNA is TGTGCCAGCACCGAGGCCCGGGGCGGAGGCTACACCTTC. This encodes CASTEARGGGYTF.

The V and J genes are TRBV5-1 and TRBJ2-7; 8 bases match TRBD1. CDR1 and CDR2 from the germline V gene are SGHRS and YFSETQ. This CDR3 spans 14 amino acids. Trimming removed 0 bases from V and 3 bases from J; junction bases left unmatched: 2. Here the CDR3 reads CASSLDRGNYEQYF. In DNA, the CDR3 is TGCGCCAGCAGCTTGGACAGGGGGAACTACGAGCAGTACTTC.

The rearrangement joins TRBV5-1 to TRBJ2-2, with 7 bases that match TRBD1. The CDR3 runs 14 residues. Looked up from germline, CDR1 is SGHRS and CDR2 is YFSETQ. Trimming took 4 bases from V and 4 from J; bases not matched to a gene: 4. The CDR3 region is CASSQGQTTGELFF. Here the CDR3 DNA reads TGCGCCAGCAGCCAGGGACAGACCACCGGGGAGCTGTTTTTT.

V usage is TRBV2 and J usage is TRBJ1-5; D is uncertain. The CDR3 loop spans 15 amino acids. V lost 1 base to trimming and J lost 0 bases, with 7 bases between them. Germline-derived CDR1 and CDR2 are SNHLY and FYNNEI. The CDR3, as DNA: TGTGCCAGCAGTGAAGTAAGGGCTAGCAATCAGCCCCAGCATTTT. Protein: CASSEVRASNQPQHF. The full variable domain, rest sourced from reference TRBV2 and TRBJ1-5, is EPEVTQTPSHQVTQMGQEVILRCVPISNHLYFYWYRQILGQKVEFLVSFYNNEISEKSEIFDDQFSVERPDGSNFTLKIRSTKLEDSAMYFCASSEVRASNQPQHFGDGTRLSIL.

This clone has just one count. The chain joins TRBV7-9 to TRBJ1-4, with D tentatively TRBD1 (5 bases). The CDR3 is 14 residues long. CDR1 and CDR2 (germline): SEHNR, FQNEAQ (reference sequence). Trimming removed 7 bases at V and 3 bases at J, with 12 bases between. CDR3 loop: CASTQDSPNEKLFF. The DNA of the CDR3 is TGTGCCAGCACTCAAGACAGTCCTAATGAAAAACTGTTTTTT.

The CDR3 is CASSYRGGTESYEQYF. The CDR3 region has the DNA TGTGCCAGCAGTTACCGAGGGGGCACGGAGAGTTACGAGCAGTACTTC. This chain links TRBV6-5 with TRBJ2-7, with 7 bases that match TRBD1. This CDR3 contains 16 residues. The trim removed 2 bases at V and 4 bases at J, leaving 11 bases unmatched. The germline gives CDR1 MNHEY, CDR2 SVGAGI.